The 27 T cell receptor beta chains reported below all come from one sample, sequenced in a study of blood T cell repertoires in COVID-19. Data came from immunoSEQ multiplex PCR; TCRdb stores just in-frame clones and leaves some out. The sample lists over 80,000 clones; around 80% were seen once. Sequenced sample: peripheral blood. Source of these receptors: a woman aged 55-70 years with acute or convalescent COVID-19.

V is TRBV10-3 and J is TRBJ2-1; perhaps TRBD1 as D (6 bases). The CDR3 has 16 amino acids. Trimming took 4 bases from V and 0 from J, leaving 13 bases between them. Germline V CDR1 and CDR2: ENHRY, SYGVKD. In DNA form, the CDR3 reads TGTGCCATCAGTGGCAGGGACATTAGCTCCTACAATGAGCAGTTCTTC. Amino acid sequence: CAISGRDISSYNEQFF.

The chain has TRBV7-3 and TRBJ2-1; no definite D call. The CDR3 is 15 residues long. With 2 bases removed from V and 0 bases from J, the gap between germline ends came to 8 bases. Germline-derived CDR1 and CDR2 are SGHTA and FQGTGA. CDR3: CASSLRQASYNEQFF. The CDR3 nucleotides read TGTGCCAGCAGCTTACGCCAGGCCTCCTACAATGAGCAGTTCTTC.

This sequence joins TRBV15 and TRBJ2-3, with a tentative D call TRBD2 (6 bases). V gave up 0 bases and J gave up 1 base, with 14 bases separating them. The germline gives CDR1 LNHNV, CDR2 YYDKDF (reference sequence). This CDR3 has 17 amino acids. As DNA, the CDR3 is TGTGCCACCAGCAGAGAGCGCTGGCCTAGCGGCACAGATACGCAGTATTTT. Its protein product is CATSRERWPSGTDTQYF.

V and J are TRBV23-1 and TRBJ2-6; D perhaps matches TRBD1 (6 bases). TRBV23-1 is assigned to the ORF class and has an uncertain function. The V gene lost 4 bases and the J gene lost 4 bases, with 17 bases spanning the gap. The CDR3 covers 17 residues. CDR3 protein: CASSLWYRVSGANVLTF. The CDR3 DNA sequence: TGCGCCAGCAGTCTCTGGTACAGGGTATCCGGGGCCAACGTCCTGACTTTC.

The chain links TRBV9 to TRBJ1-3, with D uncertain. V shed 4 bases and J shed 4 bases, with 15 bases lying between them. The CDR3 has 15 residues. In germline, CDR1 is SGDLS, CDR2 YYNGEE. The chain's CDR3 is CASSQRAGGGNTIYF. In DNA, the CDR3 is TGTGCCAGCAGCCAAAGAGCTGGAGGCGGAAACACCATATATTTT.

The rearrangement uses TRBV18 and TRBJ2-7, with D unresolved. The CDR3 contains 12 residues. CDR1 and CDR2 from the germline V gene are KGHSH and LQKENI. V gave up 6 bases and J gave up 2 bases, with 8 bases separating them. CDR3 sequence: CASSPPAYEQYF. The CDR3 nucleotides are TGTGCCAGCTCCCCTCCGGCCTACGAGCAGTACTTC.

The chain links TRBV29-1 to TRBJ2-5, with D possibly TRBD1 on 6 matching bases. Germline V gene lookup returns CDR1 SQVTM and CDR2 ANQGSEA. The V gene lost 7 bases and the J gene lost 3 bases, with 12 bases spanning the gap. This CDR3 is built from 12 residues. CDR3 DNA sequence: TGCAGCGCTGGACAGCAAAAAGAGACCCAGTACTTC. Translating it yields CSAGQQKETQYF.

This clone was counted a single time. The chain couples TRBV27 to TRBJ1-2, with a possible D match to TRBD1 (6 bases). Germline assignment: CDR1 MNHEY and CDR2 SMNVEV (reference sequence). V was shortened by 5 bases and J by 8 bases, with 18 bases between the two germline ends. The CDR3 is 14 residues long. CDR3 region: CASSKGDPFRGYTF. CDR3 bases: TGTGCCAGCAGTAAGGGGGACCCCTTTCGGGGCTACACCTTC.

The chain combines TRBV5-1 with TRBJ2-5; a possible D gene is TRBD1 (5 bases). V gave up 2 bases and J gave up 2 bases, with 10 bases separating them. The CDR3 length is 14 residues. CDR1 and CDR2 (germline): SGHRS, YFSETQ. CDR3 bases: TGCGCCAGCAGCTTACAGGTGACTCAAGAGACCCAGTACTTC. Encoded protein: CASSLQVTQETQYF. Variable domain in full (rest from reference TRBV5-1 and TRBJ2-5): KAGVTQTPRYLIKTRGQQVTLSCSPISGHRSVSWYQQTPGQGLQFLFEYFSETQRNKGNFPGRFSGRQFSNSRSEMNVSTLELGDSALYLCASSLQVTQETQYFGPGTRLLVL.

In this sample, this clone turned up a few times. The chain carries TRBV24-1 and TRBJ1-4, with D perhaps matching TRBD1 (6 bases). CDR1 and CDR2 (germline): KGHDR, SFDVKD. The CDR3 is 15 amino acids. V was clipped by 1 base and J by 4 bases, with 9 bases between them. In DNA form, the CDR3 reads TGTGCCACCAGTGATTTAGGGGGAGATAATGAAAAACTGTTTTTT. Translating it yields CATSDLGGDNEKLFF.

The J gene is TRBJ2-7, the V gene TRBV7-6, with 12 bases lining up with TRBD1. Looked up from germline, CDR1 is SGHVS and CDR2 is FNYEAQ. The CDR3 totals 15 residues. Unmatched junction bases numbered 8, after V lost 5 bases and J lost 6 bases. The CDR3 protein is CASSLRDRGHGEQYF. The CDR3 DNA sequence: TGTGCCAGCAGCCTCCGGGACAGGGGGCACGGCGAGCAGTACTTC.

To note about this clone: The junction shows a germline mismatch at one end, possibly a read error. Here the CDR3 DNA reads TGTGTCAGCAGCTTACGGCAGGGGAGCTACAATGAGCAGTTCTTC. Amino acids: CVSSLRQGSYNEQFF. The chain joins TRBV7-6 to TRBJ2-1; maybe TRBD1 (6 bases). Germline CDR1 reads SGHVS; CDR2 reads FNYEAQ. This CDR3 contains 15 residues.

This chain links TRBV19 with TRBJ2-7; TRBD1 matches 9 bases. In germline, CDR1 is LNHDA, CDR2 SQIVND (reference sequence). V shed 1 base, J shed 2 bases, and the junction held 3 bases outside the gene matches. This CDR3 is 15 amino acids long. This CDR3 is CASSIVGQGTYEQYF. CDR3 nucleotides: TGTGCCAGTAGTATAGTAGGACAGGGGACCTACGAGCAGTACTTC.

This chain connects TRBV12-5 to TRBJ1-2, with 7 bases lining up with TRBD1. Germline V gene data show CDR1 as LGHNT and CDR2 as FRNRAP. The V and J ends lost 0 bases and 5 bases, in that order; junction bases with no gene match: 3. This CDR3 spans 14 amino acids. Here the CDR3 DNA reads TGTGCTAGTGGTTTGGTAACAGGGGATTATGGCTACACCTTC. The encoded protein is CASGLVTGDYGYTF. Filled out from reference TRBV12-5 and TRBJ1-2, the complete variable domain reads DARVTQTPRHKVTEMGQEVTMRCQPILGHNTVFWYRQTMMQGLELLAYFRNRAPLDDSGMPKDRFSAEMPDATLATLKIQPSEPRDSAVYFCASGLVTGDYGYTFGSGTRLTVV.

The chain links TRBV11-2 to TRBJ1-1; possible D gene TRBD1, 6 bases. CDR3 length: 15 amino acids. Germline values: CDR1 SGHAT, CDR2 FQNNGV. V gave up 1 base and J gave up 4 bases, with 13 bases separating them. The CDR3 loop is CASSLGGQWTTEAFF. In DNA form, the CDR3 reads TGTGCCAGCAGCTTAGGGGGACAATGGACCACTGAAGCTTTCTTT.

The chain employs TRBV2 and TRBJ1-3; maybe TRBD1 (6 bases). CDR1 SNHLY and CDR2 FYNNEI come from the germline V gene. The germline V and J ends were trimmed by 11 bases and 2 bases, with 16 bases remaining between them. The CDR3 is 14 amino acids. The CDR3 protein is CASQGLWTGNTIYF. As DNA, the CDR3 is TGTGCCTCCCAGGGGTTATGGACTGGAAACACCATATATTTT. Full variable domain (outside the CDR3, taken from reference TRBV2 and TRBJ1-3): EPEVTQTPSHQVTQMGQEVILRCVPISNHLYFYWYRQILGQKVEFLVSFYNNEISEKSEIFDDQFSVERPDGSNFTLKIRSTKLEDSAMYFCASQGLWTGNTIYFGEGSWLTVV.

CDR3 bases: TGTGCCAGCAGCTTAGTCACTGGAAACACCATATATTTT. Translating it yields CASSLVTGNTIYF. The chain links TRBV7-8 to TRBJ1-3; D unresolved. This CDR3 is built from 13 residues. Trimming pared 1 base from V and 2 bases from J, leaving 3 bases between. Germline V CDR1 and CDR2: SGHVS, FQNEAQ. The variable domain in full, with the rest retrieved from reference TRBV7-8 and TRBJ1-3, is GAGVSQSPRYKVAKRGQDVALRCDPISGHVSLFWYQQALGQGPEFLTYFQNEAQLDKSGLPSDRFFAERPEGSVSTLKIQRTQQEDSAVYLCASSLVTGNTIYFGEGSWLTVV.

This rearrangement joins TRBV30 to TRBJ1-5; D not certain. The ends were cut back, 3 bases at V and 4 bases at J, with 13 bases in the middle. Germline V lookup: CDR1 GTSNPN, CDR2 SVGIG (reference sequence). The length of the CDR3 is 14 residues. The CDR3 protein is CAWRAPPLNQPQHF. In nucleotides, the CDR3 is TGTGCCTGGAGGGCGCCTCCACTAAATCAGCCCCAGCATTTT.

This sequence joins TRBV6-5 and TRBJ1-2; D not resolved. V dropped 2 bases and J dropped 2 bases, with 6 bases sitting between them. Germline CDR1 reads MNHEY; CDR2 reads SVGAGI. The CDR3 is 13 residues long. The chain's CDR3 is CASSYTRNYGYTF. CDR3 DNA: TGTGCCAGCAGTTACACACGAAACTATGGCTACACCTTC.

The chain carries TRBV11-3 and TRBJ2-2; 11 bases map to TRBD2. CDR3 length: 20 residues. V dropped 2 bases and J dropped 3; count of bases not matched to a gene: 14. Per germline, CDR1 SGHNT and CDR2 YENEEA. The CDR3, as DNA: TGTGCCAGCAGCTTAATATCTCTAGCGGGGGGAAAGCAAGACACCGGGGAGCTGTTTTTT. Translation gives CASSLISLAGGKQDTGELFF.

This rearrangement joins TRBV7-3 to TRBJ2-1; D unclear. The CDR3 runs 12 residues. Trimming took off 3 bases at V and 9 bases at J, with 9 bases between the two ends. The germline gives CDR1 SGHTA, CDR2 FQGTGA. CDR3 sequence reads: CASSLEFGEQFF. In DNA form, the CDR3 reads TGTGCCAGCAGCTTGGAGTTCGGTGAGCAGTTCTTC.

This chain connects TRBV5-4 to TRBJ2-3; possible D gene TRBD1, 5 bases. The germline V gene encodes CDR1 SGHNT and CDR2 YYREEE (reference sequence). Trimming pared 0 bases from V and 0 bases from J, leaving 8 bases between. The CDR3 contains 15 residues. CDR3 residues: CASSLEQVSTDTQYF. CDR3 nucleotides: TGTGCCAGCAGCTTGGAACAGGTCAGCACAGATACGCAGTATTTT. The variable domain in full, with the rest retrieved from reference TRBV5-4 and TRBJ2-3, is ETGVTQSPTHLIKTRGQQVTLRCSSQSGHNTVSWYQQALGQGPQFIFQYYREEENGRGNFPPRFSGLQFPNYSSELNVNALELDDSALYLCASSLEQVSTDTQYFGPGTRLTVL.

CDR3 sequence: CASTRGGRTDTQYF. The CDR3 region has the DNA TGTGCCAGCACCCGCGGGGGGCGCACAGATACGCAGTATTTT. V and J are TRBV27 and TRBJ2-3, with 8 positions matching TRBD2. CDR1 and CDR2 from the germline V gene are MNHEY and SMNVEV (reference sequence). This CDR3 comprises 14 residues. After removal of 7 bases from V and 1 base from J, the junction contained 4 bases not matched to a gene.

The CDR3 DNA sequence: TGCGCCAGCAGCCCGTGGGACAGCAACTATGGCTACACCTTC. Protein sequence: CASSPWDSNYGYTF. The genes are TRBV5-1 and TRBJ1-2, with 7 nucleotides matching TRBD1. The CDR3 is 14 amino acids. Germline CDR1 reads SGHRS; CDR2 reads YFSETQ. The J segment lost 2 bases and the V segment lost 4 bases, leaving 5 bases of the junction unmatched.

This clone was detected only once. The chain couples TRBV5-4 to TRBJ2-5; 8 bases are shared with TRBD2. The CDR3 spans 19 residues. Unmatched junction bases numbered 14, after V lost 1 base and J lost 0 bases. Germline lookup yields CDR1 SGHNT and CDR2 YYREEE (reference sequence). CDR3 in amino acids: CASSLRVTSGGGYQETQYF. The CDR3, as DNA: TGTGCCAGCAGCTTGAGGGTAACTAGCGGAGGCGGGTACCAAGAGACCCAGTACTTC.

This chain joins TRBV29-1 and TRBJ2-4, with D maybe TRBD2 (6 bases). The germline gives CDR1 SQVTM, CDR2 ANQGSEA. Trimming cost V 7 bases and J 7 bases, with 8 bases left between them. The CDR3 has 10 residues. The CDR3 nucleotides are TGCAGCGGCGGGGAGAACATTCAGTACTTC. This sequence encodes CSGGENIQYF. Based on the CDR3 plus reference TRBV29-1 and TRBJ2-4, the full variable domain is SAVISQKPSRDICQRGTSLTIQCQVDSQVTMMFWYRQQPGQSLTLIATANQGSEATYESGFVIDKFPISRPNLTFSTLTVSNMSPEDSSIYLCSGGENIQYFGAGTRLSVL.

In this sample, this clone turned up a few times. The chain carries TRBV28 and TRBJ2-7; weak D call: TRBD1 (6 bases). The V gene's germline CDR1 is MDHEN and CDR2 SYDVKM. The CDR3 has 14 residues. V shed 5 bases and J shed 3 bases, with 14 bases lying between them. The CDR3 nucleotides read TGTGCCAGCAGTCACGGGACACTTTACTACGAGCAGTACTTC. The encoded protein is CASSHGTLYYEQYF.